The clone carrying this T cell receptor beta chain was seen only a few times. The antigen is undetermined. The data originate from a study of cytomegalovirus exposure and HLA in healthy donors. Study-wide background: There were around 100 million unique TCR beta sequences, drawn from approximately 190 million T cells, in an earlier analysis. Study results and caveats: It was reported that TCR beta sequences correctly inferred the HLA-A and HLA-B alleles for most subjects. A later examination showed that TCR association rates differed by HLA locus, with DRB1 most and HLA-C fewest. Sequencing likely caused a cluster of highly shared sequence variants.

This PCR relied on a set of 60 Vbeta primers and 13 Jbeta primers. The data were produced by immunoSEQ multiplex PCR, yet TCRdb's version contains in-frame clones alone and is incomplete. The data hold 45,000 to 65,000 clones, with about 70% observed a single time. The material sequenced was PBMCs. The receptor was isolated from a woman in her fifties or sixties in good health and CMV-seropositive.

The chain's CDR3 is CASSEGGADTQYF. The CDR3, as DNA: TGTGCCAGCAGCGAAGGGGGCGCAGATACGCAGTATTTT. The genes are TRBV9 and TRBJ2-3; 7 bases agree with TRBD1. This CDR3 comprises 13 residues. J lost 4 bases, V lost 3 bases, and 2 bases had no gene match. Germline assignment: CDR1 SGDLS and CDR2 YYNGEE.